The clone carrying this TCR beta chain was counted many times. Its antigen remains unknown. This sample is part of a study of CD8 T cells in ankylosing spondylitis. The study, taken as a whole, reports: In ankylosing spondylitis blood, a motif of roughly eight highly homologous TCR beta variants appeared characteristic. Matched ankylosing spondylitis synovial fluid reportedly contained a significantly enriched population of disease-linked clones.

TCRdb itself ran the 5' RACE reads through MiXCR, one entry per CDR3 protein. The table has about 200,000 distinct CDR3 sequences, roughly 6.6% seen once. The germline gives CDR1 SEHNR, CDR2 FQNEAQ (reference sequence). The V gene lost 5 bases and the J gene lost 9 bases, with 20 bases spanning the gap. The CDR3 covers 15 residues. The J gene is TRBJ2-1, the V gene TRBV7-9; D perhaps matches TRBD1 (5 bases). Source material: blood, either unsorted or a sorted T cell fraction (not recorded which). This receptor was obtained from a male donor with ankylosing spondylitis. The CDR3 reads CASSTTPRVLGEQFF. The CDR3 DNA follows: TGTGCCAGCAGCACGACCCCCAGGGTTTTAGGTGAGCAGTTCTTC.